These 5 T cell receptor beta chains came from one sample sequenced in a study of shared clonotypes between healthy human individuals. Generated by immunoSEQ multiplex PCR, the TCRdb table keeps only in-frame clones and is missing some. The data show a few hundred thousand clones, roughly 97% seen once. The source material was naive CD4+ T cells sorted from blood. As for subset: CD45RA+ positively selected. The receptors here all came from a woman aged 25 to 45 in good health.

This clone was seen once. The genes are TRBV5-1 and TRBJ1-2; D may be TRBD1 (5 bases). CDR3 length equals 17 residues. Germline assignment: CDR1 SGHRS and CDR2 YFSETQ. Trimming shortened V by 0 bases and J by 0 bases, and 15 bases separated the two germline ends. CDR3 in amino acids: CASSLVGAGRANYGYTF. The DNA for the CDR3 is TGCGCCAGCAGCTTGGTAGGGGCAGGACGAGCTAACTATGGCTACACCTTC.

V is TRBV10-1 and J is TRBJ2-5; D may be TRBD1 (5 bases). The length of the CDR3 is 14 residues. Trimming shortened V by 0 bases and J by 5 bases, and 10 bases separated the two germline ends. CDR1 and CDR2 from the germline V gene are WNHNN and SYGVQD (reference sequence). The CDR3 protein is CASSESAGWETQYF. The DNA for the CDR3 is TGCGCCAGCAGTGAGTCGGCAGGGTGGGAGACCCAGTACTTC.

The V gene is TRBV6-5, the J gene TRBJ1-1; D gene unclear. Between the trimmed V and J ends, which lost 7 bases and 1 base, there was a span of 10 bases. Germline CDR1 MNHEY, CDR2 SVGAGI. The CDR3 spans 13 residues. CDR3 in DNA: TGTGCCAGCAAATGGGGAGGGAACACTGAAGCTTTCTTT. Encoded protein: CASKWGGNTEAFF.

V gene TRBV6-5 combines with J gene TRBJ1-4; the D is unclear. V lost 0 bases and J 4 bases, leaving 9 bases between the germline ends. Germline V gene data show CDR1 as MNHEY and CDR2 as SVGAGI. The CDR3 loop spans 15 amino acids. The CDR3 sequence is CASSYSWQLNEKLFF. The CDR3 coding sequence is TGTGCCAGCAGTTACTCATGGCAGCTTAATGAAAAACTGTTTTTT.

Here the CDR3 DNA reads TGTGCCAGCAGGAGGACCTACGAGCAGTACTTC. Protein: CASRRTYEQYF. V usage is TRBV28 and J usage is TRBJ2-7, with D uncertain. The CDR3 is made up of 11 amino acids. Germline values: CDR1 MDHEN, CDR2 SYDVKM. V was clipped by 6 bases and J by 2 bases, with 5 bases between them.